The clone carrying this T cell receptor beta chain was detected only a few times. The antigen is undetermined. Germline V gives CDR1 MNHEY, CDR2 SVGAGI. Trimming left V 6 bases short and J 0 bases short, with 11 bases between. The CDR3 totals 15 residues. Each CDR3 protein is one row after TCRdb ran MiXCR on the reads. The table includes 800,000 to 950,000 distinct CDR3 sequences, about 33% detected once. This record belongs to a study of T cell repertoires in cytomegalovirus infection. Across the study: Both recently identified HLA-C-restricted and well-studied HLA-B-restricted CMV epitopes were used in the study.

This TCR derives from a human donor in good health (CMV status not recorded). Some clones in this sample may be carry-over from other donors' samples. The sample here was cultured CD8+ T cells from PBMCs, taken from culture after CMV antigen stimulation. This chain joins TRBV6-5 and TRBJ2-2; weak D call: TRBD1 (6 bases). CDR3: CASSQGHTNTGELFF. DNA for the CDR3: TGTGCCAGCAGCCAGGGACATACGAACACCGGGGAGCTGTTTTTT.